This TCR beta chain was recovered during a study of regulatory T cells in long-lasting Graves disease. This clonotype occurred a few times. J was trimmed by 0 bases and V by 5 bases; bases with no gene match: 6. The length of the CDR3 is 16 residues. The germline V gene has CDR1 MNHEY and CDR2 SVGEGT. Time point reported: newly diagnosed GD, antithyroid drugs for less than 3 months. PBMC-extracted RNA yielded the TCR library. Arm-PCR of CDR3 regions and iRepertoire HTBI primers were used to build TCR beta libraries. From the multiplex PCR reads, TCRdb called clonotypes with MiXCR, one entry per CDR3 protein. The repertoire holds 370,000 or so distinct CDR3 sequences, with about 17% as singletons. The same specimen was also included in a second study, on T cells in Graves' hyperthyroidism and ophthalmopathy.

J is TRBJ1-1 and V is TRBV6-2 or TRBV6-3; 10 bases line up with TRBD1. Source: peripheral blood mononuclear cells (PBMCs), taken at new diagnosis, from a patient treated with antithyroid drugs. The clonotype was recovered from a woman in her late teens or twenties with Graves disease. CDR3 coding DNA: TGTGCCAGCAGTCCCCGGGACAGGGGAATGAACACTGAAGCTTTCTTT. This translates into CASSPRDRGMNTEAFF.